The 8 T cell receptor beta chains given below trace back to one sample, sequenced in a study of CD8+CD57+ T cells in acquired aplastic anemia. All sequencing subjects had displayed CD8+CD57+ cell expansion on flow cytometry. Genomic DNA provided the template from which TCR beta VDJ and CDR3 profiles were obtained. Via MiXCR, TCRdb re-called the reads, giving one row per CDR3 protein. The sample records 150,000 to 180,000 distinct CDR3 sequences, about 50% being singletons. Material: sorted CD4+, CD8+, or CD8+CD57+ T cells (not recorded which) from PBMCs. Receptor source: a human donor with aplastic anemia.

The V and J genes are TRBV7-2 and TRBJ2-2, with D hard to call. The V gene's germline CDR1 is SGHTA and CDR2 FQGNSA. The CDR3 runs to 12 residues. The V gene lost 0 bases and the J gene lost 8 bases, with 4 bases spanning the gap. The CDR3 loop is CASSLAVGELFF. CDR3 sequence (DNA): TGTGCCAGCAGCTTAGCGGTGGGGGAGCTGTTTTTT.

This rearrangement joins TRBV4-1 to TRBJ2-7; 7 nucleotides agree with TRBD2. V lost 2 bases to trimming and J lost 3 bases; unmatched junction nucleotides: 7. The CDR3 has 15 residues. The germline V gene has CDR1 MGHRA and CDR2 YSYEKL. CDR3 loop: CASSQTGLGDYEQYF. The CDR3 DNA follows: TGCGCCAGCAGCCAAACCGGACTAGGAGACTACGAGCAGTACTTC.

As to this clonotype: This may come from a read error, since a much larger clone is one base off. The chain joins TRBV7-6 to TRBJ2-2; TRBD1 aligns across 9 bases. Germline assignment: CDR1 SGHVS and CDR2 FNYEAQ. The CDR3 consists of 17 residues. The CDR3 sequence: CASSLAGQGLLPGELLF. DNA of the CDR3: TGTGCCAGCAGCTTAGCGGGACAGGGTCTTTTACCCGGGGAGCTGCTTTTT.

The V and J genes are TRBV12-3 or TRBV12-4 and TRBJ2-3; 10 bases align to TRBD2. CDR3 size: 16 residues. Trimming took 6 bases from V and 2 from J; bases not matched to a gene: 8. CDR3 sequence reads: CASSRAGGPITDTQYF. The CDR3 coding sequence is TGTGCCAGCAGCAGAGCGGGGGGGCCAATCACAGATACGCAGTATTTT.

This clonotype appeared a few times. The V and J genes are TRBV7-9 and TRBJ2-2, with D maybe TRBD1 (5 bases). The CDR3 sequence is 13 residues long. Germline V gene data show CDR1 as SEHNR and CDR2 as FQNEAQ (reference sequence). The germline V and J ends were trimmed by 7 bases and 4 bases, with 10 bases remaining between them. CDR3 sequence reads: CASMHRITGELFF. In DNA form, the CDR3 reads TGTGCCAGCATGCACAGGATCACCGGGGAGCTGTTTTTT.

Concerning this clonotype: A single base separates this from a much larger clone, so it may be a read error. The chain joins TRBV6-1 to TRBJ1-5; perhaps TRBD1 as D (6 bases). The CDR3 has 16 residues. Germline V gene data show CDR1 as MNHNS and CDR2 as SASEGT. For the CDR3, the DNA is TGTGCCAGCAGTCGGACAGTTCTTGGGAGCAATCAGCCCCGGCATTTT. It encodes CASSRTVLGSNQPRHF.

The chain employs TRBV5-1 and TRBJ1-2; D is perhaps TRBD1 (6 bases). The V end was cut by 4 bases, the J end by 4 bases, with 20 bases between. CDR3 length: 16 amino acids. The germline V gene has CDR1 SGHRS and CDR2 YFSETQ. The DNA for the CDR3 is TGCGCCAGCAGCCCGTTAGCCCCGGGGGCGCGCTATGGCTACACCTTC. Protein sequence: CASSPLAPGARYGYTF.

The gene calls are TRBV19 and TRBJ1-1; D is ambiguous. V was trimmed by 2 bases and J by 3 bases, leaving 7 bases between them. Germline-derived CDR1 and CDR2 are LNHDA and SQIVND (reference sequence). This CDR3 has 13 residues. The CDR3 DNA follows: TGTGCCAGTAGTATATCCGGGGACACTGAAGCTTTCTTT. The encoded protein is CASSISGDTEAFF.